This T cell receptor beta chain was recorded in a study of spatial heterogeneity in lung cancer. Across the study: Consistent detection of more beta-chain than alpha-chain sequences was observed.

There are 20 residues in the CDR3. The ends were cut back, 4 bases at V and 0 bases at J, with 23 bases in the middle. The germline gives CDR1 SGDLS, CDR2 YYNGEE. There are a few counts of this clonotype. TCRdb re-analysed the 5' RACE reads in MiXCR, keeping a single row per CDR3 protein. The profile shows tens of thousands of distinct CDR3 sequences, roughly 6.4% of them singletons. The time point is: sample taken at primary tumor resection. Donors were about 70 untreated early-stage non-small cell lung cancer patients. The study sequenced unsorted whole RNA from tumor, nontumor lung or frozen PBMC. This chain uses TRBV9 with TRBJ2-6; D uncertain. The TCR was taken from a female donor with early-stage non-small cell lung cancer. Here the sequenced sample was PBMCs, taken at surgery. The chain's CDR3 is CASSPLLLGQPYSGANVLTF. In DNA form, the CDR3 reads TGTGCCAGCAGCCCACTCCTCCTAGGTCAGCCCTACTCTGGGGCCAACGTCCTGACTTTC. Together with reference TRBV9 and TRBJ2-6, the CDR3 gives the full variable domain: DSGVTQTPKHLITATGQRVTLRCSPRSGDLSVYWYQQSLDQGLQFLIQYYNGEERAKGNILERFSAQQFPDLHSELNLSSLELGDSALYFCASSPLLLGQPYSGANVLTFGAGSRLTVL.